This TCR beta chain was profiled in a study of blood T cell repertoires in COVID-19. Germline V CDR1 and CDR2: SGHDN, FVKESK. V shed 1 base, J shed 4 bases, and the junction held 0 bases outside the gene matches. This CDR3 has 15 amino acids. Some clones are missing from TCRdb's copy, which holds only in-frame ones; the method was immunoSEQ multiplex PCR. The sample contains some 74,000 clones, 83% of which appear only once. The J gene is TRBJ2-7, the V gene TRBV14, with TRBD2 identical over 14 bases. This TCR was sampled from an elderly man with acute or convalescent COVID-19. The specimen was peripheral blood. CDR3 DNA: TGTGCCAGCAGCCAAGGACTAGCGGGAGGGTACGAGCAGTACTTC. Protein: CASSQGLAGGYEQYF. The full variable domain, its missing parts supplied by reference TRBV14 and TRBJ2-7, is EAGVTQFPSHSVIEKGQTVTLRCDPISGHDNLYWYRRVMGKEIKFLLHFVKESKQDESGMPNNRFLAERTGGTYSTLKVQPAELEDSGVYFCASSQGLAGGYEQYFGPGTRLTVT.